This TCR beta chain emerged from a study of blood T cell repertoires in COVID-19. As originally analysed: Estimates of nucleated cell counts were drawn from the amplification of reference gene primers. The protocol was immunoSEQ multiplex PCR, while the TCRdb copy is restricted to in-frame clones and leaves out a portion. The V and J calls and clone size are taken from that table; D and trimming were inferred from the DNA. In the table there are about 74,000 clones, roughly 88% of which are singletons. This CDR3 comprises 13 residues. Germline V gene data show CDR1 as SNHLY and CDR2 as FYNNEI. V gave up 8 bases and J gave up 2 bases; unmatched junction bases: 5.

The TCR was taken from a woman of 80 years or more with acute or convalescent COVID-19. Sequenced input: peripheral blood. The rearrangement joins TRBV2 to TRBJ2-5; 7 positions agree with TRBD1. The CDR3 bases are TGTGCCAGCTCGCCGGGACAGCAAGAGACCCAGTACTTC. It yields the protein CASSPGQQETQYF. The whole variable domain, remainder taken from reference TRBV2 and TRBJ2-5, is EPEVTQTPSHQVTQMGQEVILRCVPISNHLYFYWYRQILGQKVEFLVSFYNNEISEKSEIFDDQFSVERPDGSNFTLKIRSTKLEDSAMYFCASSPGQQETQYFGPGTRLLVL.